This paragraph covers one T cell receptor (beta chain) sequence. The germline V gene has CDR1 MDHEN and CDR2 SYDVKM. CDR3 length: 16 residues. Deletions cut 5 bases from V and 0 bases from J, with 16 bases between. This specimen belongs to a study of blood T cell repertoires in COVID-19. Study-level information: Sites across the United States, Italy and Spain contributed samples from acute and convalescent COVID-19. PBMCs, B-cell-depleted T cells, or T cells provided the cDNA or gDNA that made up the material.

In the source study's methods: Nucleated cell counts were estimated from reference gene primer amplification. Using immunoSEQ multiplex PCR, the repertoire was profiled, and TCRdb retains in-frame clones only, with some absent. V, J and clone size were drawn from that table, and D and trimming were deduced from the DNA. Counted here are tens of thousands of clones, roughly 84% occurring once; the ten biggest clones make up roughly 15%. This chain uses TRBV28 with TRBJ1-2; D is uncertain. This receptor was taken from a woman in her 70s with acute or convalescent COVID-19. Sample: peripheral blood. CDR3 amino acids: CASSPVGGLANYGYTF. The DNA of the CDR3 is TGTGCCAGCAGTCCGGTGGGTGGGCTTGCTAACTATGGCTACACCTTC.